Included here is one TCR beta chain sequence, with context. Its antigen is unidentified. It was with a sample-barcoded 5' primer and a J-beta primer mix that a second PCR of roughly 7 to 12 cycles was run. MiXCR was run by TCRdb on the 5' RACE reads, yielding one entry per CDR3 protein. This repertoire shows approximately 1.5 million distinct CDR3 sequences, around 35% found once; its top ten account for roughly 10%. Trimming removed 6 bases at V and 3 bases at J, with 12 bases between. Germline loops: CDR1 WSHSY, CDR2 SAAADI. The CDR3 spans 14 residues. The sample comes from a study of blood T cells in healthy people across ages. General observations from the study: As age increased, TCR beta diversity per million T cells fell in a roughly linear fashion.

The specimen was blood. This clonotype was sampled from a woman in her thirties in good health. This sequence joins TRBV10-2 and TRBJ2-1, with a possible D match to TRBD1 (6 bases). The chain's CDR3 is CASRETGNYNEQFF. Here the CDR3 DNA reads TGCGCCAGCAGGGAGACAGGAAACTACAATGAGCAGTTCTTC.